This T cell receptor beta chain was sequenced in a study of blood T cell repertoires in COVID-19. Study overall: The United States, Italy and Spain supplied acute and convalescent COVID-19 samples.

Per the original methods: Nucleated cell counts were estimated from reference gene primer amplification. The protocol was immunoSEQ multiplex PCR, while the TCRdb copy is restricted to in-frame clones and leaves out a portion. That table is the source of V, J and clone size, and D and trimming were worked out from the DNA. The data show 81,000 or so clones, 85% to 95% seen once. The CDR3 covers 14 residues. Germline CDR1 LNHDA, CDR2 SQIVND (reference sequence). The V segment lost 4 bases and the J segment 5 bases; nucleotides outside the gene matches: 6. This receptor was obtained from a woman aged 55-69 years with active COVID-19. The source material was peripheral blood. V and J are TRBV19 and TRBJ2-7; TRBD1 matches 9 bases. CDR3 nucleotide sequence: TGTGCCAGTAGTAACCCCGGGACAGGGAACGAGCAGTACTTC. Translated: CASSNPGTGNEQYF.